This T cell receptor (beta chain) was observed in a study of cytomegalovirus exposure and HLA in healthy donors (dated by TCRdb to about 2017). Some background on the complete study: In an earlier analysis of 587 of the donors, 276 Gb of sequence data and about 110 million unique TCR beta sequences from roughly 180 million T cells were reported. An early release covering roughly 640 HLA-typed donors comprised around 300 gigabases of sequencing data and 65 million to 100 million unique TCR sequences. The genetic ancestry cluster associated with self-reported Caucasian donors included 81% of the 398 genotyped donors. Among under 450 genotyped donors of the cohort, an average of 235,054 unique TCR beta nucleotide sequences were sequenced per donor, about a sixth of them non-productive. HLA typing covered class I and class II loci at four-digit resolution. Rather than drawing on any new phenotypic data, the later analysis identified candidate immune exposures from TCR beta sequences and the way those sequences occurred across donors. The study profiled the T cell repertoires of approximately 700 subjects by immunosequencing and related them to cytomegalovirus serostatus. Donor age, sex, ethnicity and CMV serostatus were compiled alongside the repertoire data. The study aimed to test whether signatures of past pathogen exposure could be identified by cataloging public T cell receptors. In a later genetic analysis, genome-wide SNP genotypes for about 65% of the 666 donors were used, and that subset was treated as a discovery cohort. The study combined high-throughput TCR immunosequencing, statistical association of individual TCRs with disease status, and machine learning to predict cytomegalovirus infection status. A later analysis re-examined previously published TCR beta repertoires from more than 550 donors and added high-resolution HLA genotyping to investigate patterns of TCR occurrence. Besides the first cohort of under 700 subjects, a separate validation cohort made up of over 95 different subjects was used. All discovery cohort repertoires had been generated on a single sequencing platform. An earlier analysis of 587 of the donors applied high-throughput TCR beta sequencing to assess whether each TCR beta V gene segment acted as functional or pseudogenic. The number of typed donors differed by locus: roughly 629-640 for A, B, C, DRB1 and DQB1; some 540 for DQA1; 600 to 610 for DPA1; and some 430 for DPB1. Four to six DR-DQ haplotypes were handled as single units for association and clustering, since linkage in the cohort was strong.

Results the study describes overall, beyond this receptor: According to a later genetic analysis, donors in an Asian-associated ancestry cluster had fewer N-insertions in productive TCRs than the roughly 700-donor mean. Because HLA typing was unavailable for some donors at each locus, only the typed subset was used in association tests. An earlier analysis of approximately 530 of the donors showed that most TCR beta V segments appeared in productive rearrangements either about 87% or about 30% of the time, which broadly matched IMGT annotations. Presence/absence analyses assumed roughly uniform sequencing depth across donors, an assumption that may not hold. Roughly 15 rarely observed V segments, including chromosome 9 orphons, were excluded from the earlier analysis of 550 to 700 of the donors because counts were too low. Specific HLA alleles were associated with over 15,000 TCR beta sequences at a false discovery rate of 0.05 in a later analysis. Compared with equally common non-associated chains, HLA-associated TCR beta chains in a later analysis were more clonally expanded and had lower generation probabilities. This cohort had only TCR beta chains sequenced, and the lack of alpha or paired-chain data limited which features could be detected. A total of 150 to 200 TCR beta chains were listed by the study as associated with cytomegalovirus. In a later analysis, most CMV-associated TCR beta chains were found to appear HLA-restricted, with HLA associations seemingly driven largely by CMV exposure. Correlated functional status among segregating V segments might be attributable to linkage disequilibrium, but an unknown experimental factor could not be ruled out. In a later analysis, the rate of TCR association differed among HLA loci, with DRB1 alleles having the most associated TCRs and HLA-C alleles having the fewest. Several of the top co-occurrence clusters appeared to be linked to parvovirus B19, influenza, CMV and Epstein-Barr virus, according to a later analysis. Across donors, most TCR sequences were observed very rarely, whereas some public TCRs were present in many individuals. It was suggested by the authors that the approach could potentially be generalized to other disease states and immunological phenotypes. The classifier was reported to diagnose cytomegalovirus status with high specificity and sensitivity in both the original and validation cohorts. A further reported finding was that TCR beta sequences accurately predicted the HLA-A and HLA-B alleles for most subjects in the first cohort. CMV serostatus was the only immune exposure information available for the cohort. A group of highly shared sequence variants was considered likely to be a technical artifact of the sequencing pipeline. V-gene and J-gene trimming of TCR beta chains was associated with a missense DCLRE1C variant in a later genetic analysis, and the association was replicated in an independent cohort. In vitro tests confirmed that a few of the cytomegalovirus-associated TCR beta chains recognize cytomegalovirus antigens. When HLA alleles, especially DR and DQ, strongly co-occurred, attributing TCR associations to individual alleles was difficult. Because the 87-base-pair reads could not distinguish some IMGT-functional V segments, including TRBV6-2 and TRBV6-3, those segments were excluded.

The cohort comprised approximately 700 healthy bone marrow donors. Cohort members were all nominally healthy when sampled, although unrecorded immune exposures were likely present. The donor tested CMV seropositive, placing the donor among the roughly 300 seropositive members of the cohort. A peripheral blood sample was collected from each donor, and TCR beta sequencing was performed on peripheral blood mononuclear cells. The Qiagen DNeasy Blood Extraction Kit was used to extract genomic DNA from the blood cell samples. The CDR3 measures 14 amino acids from cysteine to phenylalanine. Only the CDR3 DNA stays, 42 bases, in frame from base 1. Trimming costs V 5 bases and J 4 bases, and their ends lie 14 bases apart. CDR1 and CDR2 are drawn from the germline V gene: SGHTA, FQGTGA. With respect to this clone: Its antigen is currently not known. Qualities for individual bases were not recorded, and no much larger clone is one base off.

Libraries were constructed by the immunoSEQ multiplex PCR assay. The multiplex PCR relied on a mix of 60 forward primers for TCR Vbeta segments and 13 reverse primers for TCR Jbeta segments. A multiplex PCR assay on genomic DNA amplified the CDR3 region of rearranged TCR beta genes. On the Illumina HiSeq System, the amplified TCR beta libraries were sequenced as 87-base-pair reads. Turning to the authors' computational methods: A later analysis tallied around 82 million unique TCR beta chains across the approximately 670 repertoires, and approximately 9.9 million of those chains were shared by two or more donors. Raw reads were error-corrected and collapsed into unique sequences by a nearest-neighbor algorithm in which closely related sequences were merged to remove PCR and sequencing errors. Alignment of CDR3 sequences to IMGT reference sequences was used to assign V, D and J gene segments. Each retained sequence needed at least a six-nucleotide match to both a V gene segment and a J gene segment. Rearrangements were classified as productive when the CDR3 lacked stop codons and remained in frame with V and J, and all other rearrangements were classified as non-productive. Following IMGT convention, CDR3 was defined as the stretch from the second conserved V-encoded cysteine up to the conserved J-encoded phenylalanine. Sequences without an unambiguous match to a single V gene segment were excluded from the earlier analysis of several hundred of the donors. An earlier analysis of several hundred of the donors called V segments functional above 56.7% productive rearrangements and segregating when the between-donor standard deviation exceeded 5%. To diagnose cytomegalovirus status from the catalog of TCR beta chain sequences, a statistical classification framework was built. V and J gene assignment, in a later analysis, came from comparing TCR nucleotide sequences with IMGT/GENE-DB human TR gene sequences. The TCRdist pipeline was used in a later analysis to assign CDR3 sequences and most-parsimonious VDJ recombination scenarios. In a later analysis, every TCR beta chain was defined by the combination of its CDR3 amino acid sequence and its V-gene family, and reads without a unique V-gene family were dropped. As a way to deal with suspected cross-contamination and a sequencing artifact, a later analysis dropped 500 to 700 nucleotide sequences that were highly shared and had low generation probability. In a later analysis, a clonal expansion index was calculated for each public chain from normalized within-repertoire ranks of inferred template counts. A later analysis computed generation probabilities with a VDJ recombination model fitted to out-of-frame rearrangements, and checked the results against IGoR. Hypergeometric tests were used in a later analysis to score TCR-TCR, TCR-HLA and TCR-CMV co-occurrence, with a repertoire-size bias correction applied to the TCR pairs. A later analysis estimated false discovery rates by permuting HLA or CMV assignments 20 times. In a later analysis, co-occurring TCRs were grouped using DBSCAN, with TCRdist sequence similarity added in when clustering inside HLA-allele-positive subsets. For co-occurrence clustering, repertoires with fewer than 30,000 or more than 120,000 public chains were excluded, along with 5 or 6 repertoires with anomalous nucleotide sharing. In TCRdb, the immuneACCESS table is reduced to in-frame sequences with V and J assigned. These tables do not hold every clone; where another copy was compared, an unresolved V gene accounts for under half, and the others remain unexplained. That table gives V, J and clone size, and the DNA gave D and trimming. The sample data list some 76,000 clones, and about 78% of these were observed just once. The ten largest clones take up 8% to 9.5% of the sample.

The sequence came from a woman aged 40 to 50 in good health and CMV-seropositive. The sample taken for sequencing was PBMCs. The chain is encoded by TRBV7-3 joined to TRBJ2-5; matching of 6 bases hints at TRBD2 as the D gene. CDR3 protein: CASSQAGTLETQYF. The nucleotides are TGTGCCAGCAGCCAGGCCGGGACTTTAGAGACCCAGTACTTC.